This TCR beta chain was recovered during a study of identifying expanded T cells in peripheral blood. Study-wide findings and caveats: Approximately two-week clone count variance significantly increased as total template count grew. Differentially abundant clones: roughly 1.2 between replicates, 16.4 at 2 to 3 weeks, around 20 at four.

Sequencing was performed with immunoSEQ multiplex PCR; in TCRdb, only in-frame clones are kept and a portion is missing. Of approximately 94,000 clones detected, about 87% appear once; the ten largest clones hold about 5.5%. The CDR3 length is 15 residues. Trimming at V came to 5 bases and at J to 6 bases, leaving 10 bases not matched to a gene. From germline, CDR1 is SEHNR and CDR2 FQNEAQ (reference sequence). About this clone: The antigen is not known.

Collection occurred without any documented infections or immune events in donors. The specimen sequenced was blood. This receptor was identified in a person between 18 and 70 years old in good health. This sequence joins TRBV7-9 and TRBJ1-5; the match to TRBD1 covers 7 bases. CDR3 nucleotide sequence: TGTGCCAGCAGCCGAGATGAAACAGGGGTTCAGCCCCAGCATTTT. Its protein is CASSRDETGVQPQHF.